The subject of this entry is one T cell receptor beta chain. Its antigen is undetermined. This CDR3 spans 14 amino acids. The germline V gene encodes CDR1 DFQATT and CDR2 SNEGSKA (reference sequence). V shed 6 bases and J 7 bases; nucleotides not matched to a gene: 9. This specimen belongs to a study of post-analysis software for immune sequencing data. Study overall: Disease trajectories encompassed relapsing-remitting, secondary progressive and progressive-relapsing multiple sclerosis. Study-wide results and limits: Roughly 5 TRBV segments, including TRBV5-6, TRBV5-1 and TRBV20-1, were more frequent in patients than controls. Multiple sclerosis patients had significantly lower normalized Chao1 diversity than controls.

The library was made from cDNA and included unique molecular identifiers. TCRdb itself ran the PCR reads through MiXCR, one entry per CDR3 protein. The sample records approximately 460,000 distinct CDR3 sequences, approximately 46% being singletons. The clonotype comes from a girl aged 10 to 17 with multiple sclerosis. The sample consisted of blood. The chain is built from TRBV20-1 and TRBJ2-7, with TRBD2 identical over 13 bases. The chain's CDR3 is CSAGGLAGYNEQYF. As DNA, the CDR3 is TGCAGTGCCGGGGGACTAGCGGGATACAATGAGCAGTACTTC.